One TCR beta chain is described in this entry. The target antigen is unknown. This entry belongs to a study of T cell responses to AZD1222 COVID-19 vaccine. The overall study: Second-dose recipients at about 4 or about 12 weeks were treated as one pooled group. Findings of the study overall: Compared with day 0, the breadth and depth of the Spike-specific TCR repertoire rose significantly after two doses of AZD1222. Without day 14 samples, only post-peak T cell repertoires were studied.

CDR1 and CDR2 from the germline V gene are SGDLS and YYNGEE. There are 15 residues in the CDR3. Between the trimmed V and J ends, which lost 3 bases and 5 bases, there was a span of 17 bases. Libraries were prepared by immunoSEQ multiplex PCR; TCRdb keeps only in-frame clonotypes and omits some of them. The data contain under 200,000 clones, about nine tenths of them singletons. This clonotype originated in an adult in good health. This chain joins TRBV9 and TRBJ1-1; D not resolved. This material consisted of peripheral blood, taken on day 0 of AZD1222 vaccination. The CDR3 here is CASSDISLGATEAFF. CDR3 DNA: TGTGCCAGCAGCGACATTTCTTTGGGAGCAACTGAAGCTTTCTTT. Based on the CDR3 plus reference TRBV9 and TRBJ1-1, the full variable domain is DSGVTQTPKHLITATGQRVTLRCSPRSGDLSVYWYQQSLDQGLQFLIQYYNGEERAKGNILERFSAQQFPDLHSELNLSSLELGDSALYFCASSDISLGATEAFFGQGTRLTVV.